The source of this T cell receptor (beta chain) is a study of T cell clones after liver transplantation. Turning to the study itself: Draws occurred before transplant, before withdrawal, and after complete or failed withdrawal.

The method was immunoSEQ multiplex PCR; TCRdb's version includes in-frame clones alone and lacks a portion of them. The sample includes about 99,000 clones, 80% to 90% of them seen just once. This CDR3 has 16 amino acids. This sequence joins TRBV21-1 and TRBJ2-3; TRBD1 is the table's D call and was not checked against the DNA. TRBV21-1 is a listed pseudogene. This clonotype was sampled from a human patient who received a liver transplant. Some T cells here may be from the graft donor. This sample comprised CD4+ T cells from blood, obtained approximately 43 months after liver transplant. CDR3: CASSKETGREWGTQYF. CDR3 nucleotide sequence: TGTGCCAGCAGCAAGGAGACAGGGCGGGAATGGGGTACGCAGTATTTT.